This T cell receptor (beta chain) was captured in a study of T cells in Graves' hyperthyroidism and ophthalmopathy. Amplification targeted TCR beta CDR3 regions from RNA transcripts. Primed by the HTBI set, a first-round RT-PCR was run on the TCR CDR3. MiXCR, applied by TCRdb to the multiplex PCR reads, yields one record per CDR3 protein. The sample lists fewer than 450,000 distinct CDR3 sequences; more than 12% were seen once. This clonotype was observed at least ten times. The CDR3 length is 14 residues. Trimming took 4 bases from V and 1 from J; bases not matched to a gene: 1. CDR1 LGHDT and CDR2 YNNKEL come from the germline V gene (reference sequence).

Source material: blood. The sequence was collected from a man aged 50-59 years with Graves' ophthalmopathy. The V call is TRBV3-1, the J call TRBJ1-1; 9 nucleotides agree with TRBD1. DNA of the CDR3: TGTGCCAGCAGCCGGGGACAGGGGAACACTGAAGCTTTCTTT. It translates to CASSRGQGNTEAFF.